This T cell receptor beta chain was observed in a study of blood T cells in healthy people across ages. The study, taken as a whole, reports: In older individuals, TCR beta diversity per million T cells was lower, falling roughly linearly with age.

A second roughly 7 to 12 cycle PCR used barcoded and J-beta primers. TCRdb re-called the 5' RACE reads with MiXCR, one entry per CDR3 protein. This table has about 1.6 million distinct CDR3 sequences, roughly 30% appearing once. Germline V gene data show CDR1 as SGHVS and CDR2 as FQNEAQ. V gave up 5 bases and J gave up 4 bases, with 8 bases separating them. The CDR3 is 12 residues long. A remark on this clonotype: The antigen is undetermined.

Sequencing was performed on blood. The receptor was isolated from a woman in her thirties in good health. The V gene is TRBV7-8, the J gene TRBJ1-1, with D tentatively TRBD1 (5 bases). The CDR3 nucleotides are TGTGCCAGCAGCGCGGGACGCACTGAAGCTTTCTTT. This translates into CASSAGRTEAFF.